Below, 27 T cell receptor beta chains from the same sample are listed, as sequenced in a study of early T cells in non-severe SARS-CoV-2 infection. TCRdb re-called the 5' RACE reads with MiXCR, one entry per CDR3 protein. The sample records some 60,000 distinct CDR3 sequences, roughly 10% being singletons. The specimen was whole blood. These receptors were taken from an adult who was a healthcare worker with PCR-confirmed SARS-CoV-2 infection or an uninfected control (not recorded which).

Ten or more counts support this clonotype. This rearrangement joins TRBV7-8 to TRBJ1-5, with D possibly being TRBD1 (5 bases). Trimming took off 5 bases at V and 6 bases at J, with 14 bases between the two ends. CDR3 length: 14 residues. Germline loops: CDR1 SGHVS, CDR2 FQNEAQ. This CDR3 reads CASSLREDRQPQHF. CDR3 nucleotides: TGTGCCAGCAGCCTCAGGGAGGATCGTCAGCCCCAGCATTTT. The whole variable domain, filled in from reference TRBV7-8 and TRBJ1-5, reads GAGVSQSPRYKVAKRGQDVALRCDPISGHVSLFWYQQALGQGPEFLTYFQNEAQLDKSGLPSDRFFAERPEGSVSTLKIQRTQQEDSAVYLCASSLREDRQPQHFGDGTRLSIL.

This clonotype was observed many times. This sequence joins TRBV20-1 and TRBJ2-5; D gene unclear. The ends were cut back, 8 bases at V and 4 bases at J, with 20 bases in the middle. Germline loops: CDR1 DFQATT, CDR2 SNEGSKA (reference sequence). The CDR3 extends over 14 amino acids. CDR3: CSPRAGQLGETQYF. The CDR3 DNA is TGCAGTCCTCGCGCCGGGCAGCTTGGAGAGACCCAGTACTTC.

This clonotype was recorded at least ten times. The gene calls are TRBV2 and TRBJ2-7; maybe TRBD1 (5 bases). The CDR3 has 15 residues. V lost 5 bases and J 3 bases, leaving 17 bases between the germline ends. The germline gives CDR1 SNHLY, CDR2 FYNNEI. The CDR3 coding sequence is TGTGCCAGCAGTCCAGGGTTTAGCCGCCACTACGAGCAGTACTTC. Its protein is CASSPGFSRHYEQYF.

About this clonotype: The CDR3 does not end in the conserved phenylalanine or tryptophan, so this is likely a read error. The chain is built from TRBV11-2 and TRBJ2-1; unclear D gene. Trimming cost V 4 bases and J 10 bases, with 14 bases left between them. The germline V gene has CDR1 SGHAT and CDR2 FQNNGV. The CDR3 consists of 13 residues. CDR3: CASSSPNRGEQFL. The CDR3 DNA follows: TGTGCCAGCAGCTCCCCCAATAGAGGAGAGCAGTTCTTA.

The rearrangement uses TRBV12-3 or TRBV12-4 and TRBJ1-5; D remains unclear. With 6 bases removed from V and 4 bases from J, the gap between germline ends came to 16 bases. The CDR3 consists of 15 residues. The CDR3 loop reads CASSFPAGRNQPQHF. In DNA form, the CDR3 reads TGTGCCAGCAGCTTCCCGGCGGGAAGGAATCAGCCCCAGCATTTT.

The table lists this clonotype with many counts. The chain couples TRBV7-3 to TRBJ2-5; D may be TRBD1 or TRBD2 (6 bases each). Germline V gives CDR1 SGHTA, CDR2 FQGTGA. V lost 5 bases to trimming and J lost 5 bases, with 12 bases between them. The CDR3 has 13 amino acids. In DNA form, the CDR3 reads TGTGCCAGCAGCCCGGGGGCCGGGGAGACCCAGTACTTC. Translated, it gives CASSPGAGETQYF.

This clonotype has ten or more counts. The CDR3 DNA reads as TGCAGTGCGGGGACAACTAACTATGGCTACACCTTC. It yields the protein CSAGTTNYGYTF. The V call is TRBV20-1, the J call TRBJ1-2, with a tentative D call TRBD1 (6 bases). The germline gives CDR1 DFQATT, CDR2 SNEGSKA (reference sequence). The CDR3 is 12 amino acids. Trimming removed 6 bases at V and 0 bases at J, with 8 bases between.

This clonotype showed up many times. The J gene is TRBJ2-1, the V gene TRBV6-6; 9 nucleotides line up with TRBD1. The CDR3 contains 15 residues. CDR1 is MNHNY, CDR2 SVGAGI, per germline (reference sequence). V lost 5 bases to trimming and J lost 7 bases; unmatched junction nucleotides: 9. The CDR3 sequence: CASSSRTGVVNEQFF. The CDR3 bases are TGTGCCAGCAGTAGCCGGACAGGGGTAGTAAATGAGCAGTTCTTC.

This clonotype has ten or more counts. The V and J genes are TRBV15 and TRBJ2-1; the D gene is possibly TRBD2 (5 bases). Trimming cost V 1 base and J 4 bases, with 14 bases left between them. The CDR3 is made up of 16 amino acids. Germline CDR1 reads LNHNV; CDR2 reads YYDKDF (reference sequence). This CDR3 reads CATSRGGPRRYNEQFF. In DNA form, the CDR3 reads TGTGCCACCAGCAGAGGAGGGCCCCGGAGGTACAATGAGCAGTTCTTC.

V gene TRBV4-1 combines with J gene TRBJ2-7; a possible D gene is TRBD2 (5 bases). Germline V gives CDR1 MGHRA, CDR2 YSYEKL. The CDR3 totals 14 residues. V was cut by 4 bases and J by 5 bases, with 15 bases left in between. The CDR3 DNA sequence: TGCGCCAGCAGCCCAGTCGGAGGATATCACGAGCAGTACTTC. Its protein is CASSPVGGYHEQYF.

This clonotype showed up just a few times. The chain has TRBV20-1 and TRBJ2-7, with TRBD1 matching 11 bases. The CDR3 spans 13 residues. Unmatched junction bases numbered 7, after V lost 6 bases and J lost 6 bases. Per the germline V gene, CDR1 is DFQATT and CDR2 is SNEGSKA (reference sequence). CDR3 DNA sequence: TGCAGTGCCTGGGACAGGGGGGCGGCCGAGCAGTACTTC. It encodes CSAWDRGAAEQYF.

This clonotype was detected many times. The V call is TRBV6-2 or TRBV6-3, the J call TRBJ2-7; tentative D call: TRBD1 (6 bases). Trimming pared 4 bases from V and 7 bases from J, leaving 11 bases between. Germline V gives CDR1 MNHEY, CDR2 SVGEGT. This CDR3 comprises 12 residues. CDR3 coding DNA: TGTGCCAGCAGTTGGGGGCCAACGGAGCAGTACTTC. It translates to CASSWGPTEQYF.

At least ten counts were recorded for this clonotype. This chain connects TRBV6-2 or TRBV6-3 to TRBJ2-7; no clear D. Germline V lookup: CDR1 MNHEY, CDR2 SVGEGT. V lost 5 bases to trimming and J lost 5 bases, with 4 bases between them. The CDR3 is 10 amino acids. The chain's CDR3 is CASSIHEQYF. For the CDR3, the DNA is TGTGCCAGCAGTATCCACGAGCAGTACTTC.

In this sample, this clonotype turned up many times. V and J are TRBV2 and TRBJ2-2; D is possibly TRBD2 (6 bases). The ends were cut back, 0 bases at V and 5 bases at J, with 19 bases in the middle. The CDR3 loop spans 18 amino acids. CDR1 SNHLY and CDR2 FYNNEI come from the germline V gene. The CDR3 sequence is CASSEALRGSGYTGELFF. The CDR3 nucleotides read TGTGCCAGCAGTGAAGCGCTACGGGGGTCAGGTTATACCGGGGAGCTGTTTTTT.

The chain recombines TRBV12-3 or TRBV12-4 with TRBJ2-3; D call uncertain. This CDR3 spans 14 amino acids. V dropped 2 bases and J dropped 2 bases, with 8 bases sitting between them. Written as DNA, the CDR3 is TGTGCCAGCAGTTTAACGGTGGTCACAGATACGCAGTATTTT. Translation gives CASSLTVVTDTQYF.

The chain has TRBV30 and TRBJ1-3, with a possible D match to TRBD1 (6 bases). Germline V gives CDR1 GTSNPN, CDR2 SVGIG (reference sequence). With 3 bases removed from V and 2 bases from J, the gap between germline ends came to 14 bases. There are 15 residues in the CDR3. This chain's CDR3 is CAWREDRITGNTIYF. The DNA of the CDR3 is TGTGCCTGGAGAGAAGACAGGATCACTGGAAACACCATATATTTT.

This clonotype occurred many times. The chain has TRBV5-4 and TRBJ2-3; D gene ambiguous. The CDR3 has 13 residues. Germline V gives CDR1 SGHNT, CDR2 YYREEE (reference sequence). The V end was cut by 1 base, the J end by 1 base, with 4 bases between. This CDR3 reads CASSLSGTDTQYF. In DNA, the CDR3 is TGTGCCAGCAGCTTGTCCGGCACAGATACGCAGTATTTT.

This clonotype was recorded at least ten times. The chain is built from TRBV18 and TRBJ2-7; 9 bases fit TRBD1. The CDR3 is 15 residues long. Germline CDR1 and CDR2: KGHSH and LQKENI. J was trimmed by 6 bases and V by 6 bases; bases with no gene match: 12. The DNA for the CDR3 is TGTGCCAGCTCTTCAGGACCGGGACAGGGTAGCGAGCAGTACTTC. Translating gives CASSSGPGQGSEQYF.

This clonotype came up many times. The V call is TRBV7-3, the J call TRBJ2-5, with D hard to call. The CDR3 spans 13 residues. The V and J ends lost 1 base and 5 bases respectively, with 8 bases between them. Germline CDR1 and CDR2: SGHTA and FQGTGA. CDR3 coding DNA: TGTGCCAGCAGCTTAAGAGTCCGCGAGACCCAGTACTTC. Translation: CASSLRVRETQYF.

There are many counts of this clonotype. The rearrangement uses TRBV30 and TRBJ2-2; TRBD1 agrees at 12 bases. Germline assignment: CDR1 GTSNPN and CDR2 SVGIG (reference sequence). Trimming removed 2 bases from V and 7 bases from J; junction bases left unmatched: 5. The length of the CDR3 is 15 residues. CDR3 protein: CAWSTGQGAGGELFF. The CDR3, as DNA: TGTGCCTGGAGTACGGGACAGGGGGCCGGCGGGGAGCTGTTTTTT. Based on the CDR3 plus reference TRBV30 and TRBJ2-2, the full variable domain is SQTIHQWPATLVQPVGSPLSLECTVEGTSNPNLYWYRQAAGRGLQLLFYSVGIGQISSEVPQNLSASRPQDRQFILSSKKLLLSDSGFYLCAWSTGQGAGGELFFGEGSRLTVL.

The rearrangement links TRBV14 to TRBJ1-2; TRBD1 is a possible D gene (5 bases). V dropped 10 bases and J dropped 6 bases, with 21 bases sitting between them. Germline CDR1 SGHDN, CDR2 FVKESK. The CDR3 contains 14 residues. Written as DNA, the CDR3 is TGTGCCAACACGCCCTCCGGGGCGCGGGATGGCTACACCTTC. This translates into CANTPSGARDGYTF.

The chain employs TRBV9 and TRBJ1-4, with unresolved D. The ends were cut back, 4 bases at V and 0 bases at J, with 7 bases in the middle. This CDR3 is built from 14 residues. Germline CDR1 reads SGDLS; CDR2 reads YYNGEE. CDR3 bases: TGTGCCAGCAGCATGGATCCAACTAATGAAAAACTGTTTTTT. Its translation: CASSMDPTNEKLFF.

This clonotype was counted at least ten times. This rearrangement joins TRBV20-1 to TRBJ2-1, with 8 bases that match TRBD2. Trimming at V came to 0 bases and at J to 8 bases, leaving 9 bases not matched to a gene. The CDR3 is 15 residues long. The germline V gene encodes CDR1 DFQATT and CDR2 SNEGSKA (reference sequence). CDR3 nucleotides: TGCAGTGCTAGAGATCCACGACTAGCGACCGATGAGCAGTTCTTC. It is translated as CSARDPRLATDEQFF.

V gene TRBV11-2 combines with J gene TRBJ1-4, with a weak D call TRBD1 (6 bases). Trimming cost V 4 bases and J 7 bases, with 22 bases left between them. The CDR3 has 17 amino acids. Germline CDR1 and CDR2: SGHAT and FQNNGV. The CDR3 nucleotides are TGTGCCAGCAGCTCCGGGACACTCGCCTCGTTGGGTGAAAAACTGTTTTTT. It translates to CASSSGTLASLGEKLFF.

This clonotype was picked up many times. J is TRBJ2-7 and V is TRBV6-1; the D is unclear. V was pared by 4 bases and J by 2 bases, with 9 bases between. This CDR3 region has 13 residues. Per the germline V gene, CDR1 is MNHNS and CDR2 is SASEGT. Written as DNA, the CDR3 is TGTGCCAGCAGTGTCGGCGGACCCTACGAGCAGTACTTC. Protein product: CASSVGGPYEQYF.

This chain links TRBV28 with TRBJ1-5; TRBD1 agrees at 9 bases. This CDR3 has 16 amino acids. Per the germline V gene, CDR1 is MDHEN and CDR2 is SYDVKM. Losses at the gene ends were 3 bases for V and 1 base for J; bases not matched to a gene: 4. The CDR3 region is CASSFWDRVSNQPQHF. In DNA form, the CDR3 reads TGTGCCAGCAGTTTTTGGGACAGGGTGAGCAATCAGCCCCAGCATTTT.

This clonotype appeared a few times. The CDR3 here is CSARQTYNEQFF. The CDR3 nucleotides read TGCAGTGCGAGACAGACTTACAATGAGCAGTTCTTC. The J gene is TRBJ2-1, the V gene TRBV20-1; D might be TRBD1 (5 bases). V gave up 6 bases and J gave up 4 bases, with 10 bases separating them. This CDR3 spans 12 amino acids. Germline values: CDR1 DFQATT, CDR2 SNEGSKA (reference sequence).